These 12 T cell receptor beta chains share one sample of origin, sequenced in a study of T cell responses to AZD1222 COVID-19 vaccine. Data came from immunoSEQ multiplex PCR; TCRdb stores just in-frame clones and leaves some out. The sample gives approximately 170,000 clones, roughly 94% of which show up once; approximately 0.98% is in the top ten. The material was peripheral blood, obtained 28 days after the second AZD1222 dose. These receptors all stem from an adult who received the AZD1222 COVID-19 vaccine.

This sequence joins TRBV25-1 and TRBJ1-1; D may be TRBD1 (5 bases). Germline lookup yields CDR1 MGHDK and CDR2 SYGVNS. CDR3 size: 16 residues. The V gene lost 4 bases and the J gene lost 0 bases, with 15 bases spanning the gap. Here the CDR3 reads CASSGQGDGLNTEAFF. The DNA of the CDR3 is TGTGCCAGCAGTGGCCAAGGGGATGGCCTGAACACTGAAGCTTTCTTT.

This clone occurred once. V usage is TRBV27 and J usage is TRBJ2-7; TRBD1 matches at 8 bases. Losses at the gene ends were 3 bases for V and 7 bases for J; bases not matched to a gene: 8. This CDR3 is built from 14 residues. CDR1 and CDR2 (germline): MNHEY, SMNVEV (reference sequence). CDR3 sequence reads: CASSFGQGIREQYF. In DNA, the CDR3 is TGTGCCAGCAGTTTTGGACAGGGAATACGAGAGCAGTACTTC.

This chain joins TRBV6-5 and TRBJ2-1; weak D call: TRBD1 (5 bases). V was trimmed by 2 bases and J by 8 bases, leaving 10 bases between them. The CDR3 has 13 residues. From germline, CDR1 is MNHEY and CDR2 SVGAGI. As DNA, the CDR3 is TGTGCCAGCAGTTACCCCGGCAGGGATGAGCAGTTCTTC. The encoded protein is CASSYPGRDEQFF.

This clone was observed a few times. This sample includes further DNA sequences coding for the same CDR3. The rearrangement joins TRBV27 to TRBJ2-2; D gene uncertain. Germline CDR1 and CDR2: MNHEY and SMNVEV (reference sequence). This CDR3 is built from 15 residues. The germline V and J ends were trimmed by 0 bases and 2 bases, with 7 bases remaining between them. CDR3 coding DNA: TGTGCCAGCAGTTTATCCAACTACAACACCGGGGAGCTGTTTTTT. The encoded protein is CASSLSNYNTGELFF.

J is TRBJ1-1 and V is TRBV10-3; no firm D call. From germline, CDR1 is ENHRY and CDR2 SYGVKD. This CDR3 has 15 amino acids. Trimming stripped 6 bases from V and 1 base from J, with 15 bases between. Here the CDR3 reads CAIREGSGGNTEAFF. The DNA of the CDR3 is TGTGCCATCAGGGAAGGGTCGGGAGGGAACACTGAAGCTTTCTTT.

This chain uses TRBV7-9 with TRBJ1-2, with 8 nucleotides matching TRBD1. The germline gives CDR1 SEHNR, CDR2 FQNEAQ (reference sequence). V was clipped by 1 base and J by 2 bases; unmatched bases: 0. The CDR3 covers 14 residues. CDR3 in DNA: TGTGCCAGCAGCTTAGGACAGGGGAACTATGGCTACACCTTC. Encoded protein: CASSLGQGNYGYTF.

This chain uses TRBV11-2 with TRBJ2-7; unclear D gene. Germline V gene lookup returns CDR1 SGHAT and CDR2 FQNNGV. V was shortened by 7 bases and J by 0 bases, with 10 bases between the two germline ends. This CDR3 contains 13 residues. Here the CDR3 reads CASKLTLSYEQYF. The CDR3 DNA sequence: TGTGCCAGCAAATTGACACTCTCCTACGAGCAGTACTTC.

Note on this clone: Other DNA sequences in this specimen translate into the identical CDR3. This chain links TRBV5-1 with TRBJ2-3, with 9 positions matching TRBD1. Trimming cost V 3 bases and J 1 base; bases outside gene matches: 3. There are 15 residues in the CDR3. The germline V gene has CDR1 SGHRS and CDR2 YFSETQ. The DNA of the CDR3 is TGCGCCAGCAGCTCGGGACAGGGTGGCACAGATACGCAGTATTTT. This translates into CASSSGQGGTDTQYF.

The chain links TRBV5-3 to TRBJ2-7; D assignment may be TRBD1 or TRBD2 (6 bases each). TRBV5-3 is identified as an open reading frame with a role that is uncertain. V was trimmed by 0 bases and J by 3 bases, leaving 13 bases between them. This CDR3 has 15 amino acids. The chain's CDR3 is CARSLDYREDYEQYF. The DNA of the CDR3 is TGTGCCAGAAGCTTGGATTACAGGGAGGACTACGAGCAGTACTTC.

The rearrangement joins TRBV18 to TRBJ1-1; 9 bases line up with TRBD1. The CDR3 is made up of 15 amino acids. Germline V lookup: CDR1 KGHSH, CDR2 LQKENI. V was pared by 5 bases and J by 2 bases, with 6 bases of the junction left unmatched. In DNA form, the CDR3 reads TGTGCCAGCTCATTCGCAACAGGGGGCAACACTGAAGCTTTCTTT. Translated: CASSFATGGNTEAFF.

The V call is TRBV7-8, the J call TRBJ1-3; D is ambiguous. Germline V CDR1 and CDR2: SGHVS, FQNEAQ. The CDR3 covers 19 residues. Trimming removed 2 bases from V and 4 bases from J, with 24 bases in between. This CDR3 is CASSLLIGLNPRPGNTIYF. CDR3 DNA: TGTGCCAGCAGCTTATTAATCGGCCTTAACCCCCGTCCGGGAAACACCATATATTTT.

V is TRBV2 and J is TRBJ2-3; no clear D gene. The CDR3 length is 11 residues. Germline values: CDR1 SNHLY, CDR2 FYNNEI. V lost 6 bases and J lost 3, with 4 bases in between. The CDR3 DNA is TGTGCCAGCAGGATTACAGATACGCAGTATTTT. Translated, it gives CASRITDTQYF.